The clone carrying this T cell receptor beta chain came up a few times. The V gene lost 7 bases and the J gene lost 8 bases, with 20 bases spanning the gap. CDR1 is SGHTA, CDR2 FQGNSA, per germline. The CDR3 has 14 residues. Total RNA extraction produced at least 5.5 micrograms (per sample) for the study. The sample comes from a study of blood T cells in healthy people across ages. PCR was performed a second time for roughly 7 to 11 cycles using a sample-barcoded 5' primer and a J-beta primer mix. Every sample produced at least 2.5 million CDR3-containing paired-end reads. TCRdb used MiXCR to reprocess the 5' RACE reads, holding one entry per CDR3 protein. This sample has around 500,000 distinct CDR3 sequences; around 50% occur once, and the top ten carry just under 25%.

The chain recombines TRBV7-2 with TRBJ1-2; unclear D gene. Sequenced: blood. The clonotype was recovered from a man older than 75 in good health. The CDR3 sequence is CASTLLGGVQGYTF. The CDR3 DNA is TGTGCCAGCACCCTGCTTGGCGGTGTCCAGGGCTACACCTTC.